A single sample is the source of the 27 T cell receptor beta chains below, sequenced in a study of blood T cell repertoires in COVID-19. The data were produced by immunoSEQ multiplex PCR, yet TCRdb's version contains in-frame clones alone and is incomplete. Of roughly 230,000 clones listed, around 81% were seen once; the top ten hold roughly 3.1%. The sequenced material came from PBMCs or T cells enriched from blood (not recorded which). These receptor sequences come from a middle-aged man who had recovered from COVID-19.

The chain has TRBV28 and TRBJ1-3; D unresolved. V lost 11 bases, J lost 4 bases, and 18 bases lay in between. The germline V gene encodes CDR1 MDHEN and CDR2 SYDVKM. The CDR3 has 14 amino acids. CDR3: CALLRVVSGNTIYF. As DNA, the CDR3 is TGTGCCCTTTTACGGGTGGTGTCCGGAAACACCATATATTTT.

The J gene is TRBJ2-4, the V gene TRBV5-1; D not resolved. Trimming removed 7 bases from V and 3 bases from J, with 11 bases in between. Germline-derived CDR1 and CDR2 are SGHRS and YFSETQ. The CDR3 spans 13 residues. In nucleotides, the CDR3 is TGCGCCAGCGGGCCAGGTCACAAAAACATTCAGTACTTC. Encoded protein: CASGPGHKNIQYF.

The chain recombines TRBV27 with TRBJ2-5; 8 bases are a match to TRBD1. This CDR3 has 17 amino acids. The trim removed 5 bases at V and 4 bases at J, leaving 15 bases unmatched. Germline V gives CDR1 MNHEY, CDR2 SMNVEV (reference sequence). The CDR3 loop reads CASSPAPGQGRRETQYF. In DNA form, the CDR3 reads TGTGCCAGCAGTCCCGCCCCCGGACAGGGCCGACGAGAGACCCAGTACTTC.

J is TRBJ1-1 and V is TRBV12-5; 7 positions match TRBD1. This CDR3 comprises 13 residues. V trimming: 5 bases; J trimming: 13 bases; junction bases outside the gene matches: 13. Germline V CDR1 and CDR2: LGHNT, FRNRAP. The CDR3, as DNA: TGTGCTAGTGGTACATCCCGGGACAGTCTTTTTTTCTTT. This translates into CASGTSRDSLFFF.

The V call is TRBV5-1, the J call TRBJ2-7, with TRBD1 matching over 10 bases. CDR1 is SGHRS and CDR2 is YFSETQ in the germline V gene. The CDR3 covers 14 residues. Germline trimming cut 4 bases from V and 7 bases from J; bases unmatched to any gene: 8. The CDR3 coding sequence is TGCGCCAGCAGCGTAGACAGGGGGCCCGGGGAGCAGTACTTC. As protein: CASSVDRGPGEQYF. Looking up the rest from reference TRBV5-1 and TRBJ2-7 gives the full variable domain: KAGVTQTPRYLIKTRGQQVTLSCSPISGHRSVSWYQQTPGQGLQFLFEYFSETQRNKGNFPGRFSGRQFSNSRSEMNVSTLELGDSALYLCASSVDRGPGEQYFGPGTRLTVT.

The chain is built from TRBV3-1 (or the pseudogene TRBV3-2) and TRBJ2-7; 7 bases agree with TRBD2. Germline loops: CDR1 LGHDT, CDR2 YNNKEL (reference sequence). This CDR3 region has 15 residues. V lost 6 bases, J lost 3 bases, and 11 bases stayed unmatched. This CDR3 reads CASRVGPAGNYEQYF. CDR3 nucleotide sequence: TGTGCCAGCAGAGTCGGGCCAGCGGGAAACTACGAGCAGTACTTC.

The chain recombines TRBV4-2 with TRBJ1-5, with 9 nucleotides matching TRBD1. The CDR3 totals 17 residues. Germline CDR1 LGHNA, CDR2 YNFKEQ. V was pared by 1 base and J by 3 bases, with 7 bases of the junction left unmatched. The CDR3 sequence is CASSQGGTGSNNQPQHF. CDR3 bases: TGTGCCAGCAGCCAAGGGGGGACAGGGTCAAACAATCAGCCCCAGCATTTT.

The chain is built from TRBV7-2 and TRBJ1-6; no clear D gene. The CDR3 is 15 amino acids. Looked up from germline, CDR1 is SGHTA and CDR2 is FQGNSA. V lost 6 bases, J lost 1 base, and 10 bases lay in between. In DNA form, the CDR3 reads TGTGCCAGCAGTTCTGGTCGGTCCTATAATTCACCCCTCCACTTT. Translating it yields CASSSGRSYNSPLHF.

The chain has TRBV7-9 and TRBJ2-7; no clear D gene. The CDR3 loop spans 15 amino acids. V shed 5 bases and J shed 5 bases, with 19 bases lying between them. Germline V gene lookup returns CDR1 SEHNR and CDR2 FQNEAQ (reference sequence). The CDR3 loop reads CASSPTLNSEDEQYF. The CDR3 DNA reads TGTGCCAGCAGCCCGACTCTTAATTCCGAGGACGAGCAGTACTTC.

CDR3 sequence reads: CASSAGQGNSPLHF. CDR3 sequence (DNA): TGTGCCAGCAGCGCGGGACAGGGAAATTCACCCCTCCACTTT. The rearrangement links TRBV7-2 to TRBJ1-6; 9 bases fit TRBD1. Germline assignment: CDR1 SGHTA and CDR2 FQGNSA. The trim removed 5 bases at V and 7 bases at J, leaving 3 bases unmatched. The CDR3 consists of 14 residues.

The CDR3 DNA reads as TGTGCCAGCAGCCAAGATCAGTTATTCACTGAAGCTTTCTTT. Its translation is CASSQDQLFTEAFF. The V gene is TRBV4-2, the J gene TRBJ1-1; D gene uncertain. The CDR3 has 14 residues. Germline CDR1 LGHNA, CDR2 YNFKEQ. Deletions cut 0 bases from V and 4 bases from J, with 9 bases between.

The chain employs TRBV6-4 and TRBJ2-7; 7 nucleotides align to TRBD2. Trimming removed 3 bases from V and 2 bases from J; junction bases left unmatched: 4. This CDR3 region has 14 residues. Germline V gene sequence: CDR1 MRHNA, CDR2 SNTAGT. As DNA, the CDR3 is TGTGCCAGCAGTGAAGCTAGCGGACCCTACGAGCAGTACTTC. This translates into CASSEASGPYEQYF.

This sequence joins TRBV28 and TRBJ1-2, with a tentative D call TRBD1 (5 bases). CDR1 is MDHEN, CDR2 SYDVKM, per germline. V dropped 3 bases and J dropped 10 bases, with 21 bases sitting between them. The CDR3 totals 15 residues. The CDR3 DNA follows: TGTGCCAGCAGTTTCCCCCGGGCCGGGGGGTGGCCCTACACCTTC. Its protein product is CASSFPRAGGWPYTF.

CDR3 region: CASSPNRGSNEKLFF. The CDR3 nucleotides read TGTGCCAGCAGTCCCAACAGGGGCTCTAATGAAAAACTGTTTTTT. V and J are TRBV11-2 and TRBJ1-4, with 7 bases that match TRBD1. This CDR3 is 15 amino acids long. Looked up from germline, CDR1 is SGHAT and CDR2 is FQNNGV. Trimming removed 6 bases from V and 3 bases from J; junction bases left unmatched: 7.

This rearrangement joins TRBV9 to TRBJ2-7; 7 nucleotides match TRBD1. Germline lookup yields CDR1 SGDLS and CDR2 YYNGEE. Trimming cost V 4 bases and J 4 bases; bases outside gene matches: 11. The CDR3 consists of 15 residues. CDR3 sequence reads: CASSLRQGDMYEQYF. CDR3 DNA: TGTGCCAGCAGCCTGAGACAGGGAGATATGTACGAGCAGTACTTC.

The J gene is TRBJ1-2, the V gene TRBV12-3 or TRBV12-4; D call uncertain. CDR3 length: 13 amino acids. The V end lost 6 bases, the J end lost 8 bases, and 16 bases lay between the germline ends. The CDR3 region has the DNA TGTGCCAGCAGGGGGTCGGGGTCCGGGGGCTACACCTTC. This encodes CASRGSGSGGYTF.

This clone was picked up one time. This chain uses TRBV5-1 with TRBJ2-1; a possible D gene is TRBD1 (6 bases). This CDR3 comprises 14 residues. The germline V gene has CDR1 SGHRS and CDR2 YFSETQ. Deletions cut 4 bases from V and 0 bases from J, with 8 bases between. This CDR3 reads CASSGTSSYNEQFF. DNA for the CDR3: TGCGCCAGCAGCGGGACATCCTCCTACAATGAGCAGTTCTTC.

The chain has TRBV19 and TRBJ1-2, with 9 bases matching TRBD1. Germline lookup yields CDR1 LNHDA and CDR2 SQIVND (reference sequence). The CDR3 is 14 residues long. Losses at the gene ends were 6 bases for V and 4 bases for J; bases not matched to a gene: 6. In DNA, the CDR3 is TGTGCCAGTAGCCGCCTGGGACAGGGCTATGGCTACACCTTC. Residues: CASSRLGQGYGYTF.

This rearrangement joins TRBV11-2 to TRBJ1-1; tentative D call: TRBD1 (6 bases). The CDR3 length is 14 residues. Deletions cut 5 bases from V and 4 bases from J, with 14 bases between. The germline V gene has CDR1 SGHAT and CDR2 FQNNGV. This chain's CDR3 is CASSNRVVGTEAFF. The CDR3 region has the DNA TGTGCCAGCAGCAACAGGGTCGTTGGCACTGAAGCTTTCTTT.

The J gene is TRBJ2-2, the V gene TRBV7-6; possibly TRBD2 for D (6 bases). This CDR3 contains 15 residues. Deletions cut 1 base from V and 3 bases from J, with 9 bases between. The germline V gene encodes CDR1 SGHVS and CDR2 FNYEAQ. The DNA of the CDR3 is TGTGCCAGCAGCTTAGGGACTACGGACACCGGGGAGCTGTTTTTT. Its translation: CASSLGTTDTGELFF.

CDR3 residues: CASSRGGGNYGYTF. In nucleotides, the CDR3 is TGTGCCAGCAGCCGTGGCGGGGGTAACTATGGCTACACCTTC. This chain connects TRBV5-6 to TRBJ1-2, with a possible D match to TRBD1 (5 bases). CDR1 and CDR2 (germline): SGHDT, YYEEEE. The CDR3 sequence is 14 residues long. The V end was cut by 4 bases, the J end by 1 base, with 11 bases between.

The J gene is TRBJ1-2, the V gene TRBV11-3, with 9 bases fitting TRBD1. This CDR3 region has 14 residues. V shed 3 bases and J 8 bases; nucleotides not matched to a gene: 7. Germline-derived CDR1 and CDR2 are SGHNT and YENEEA. CDR3 loop: CASSLGTGFCGYTF. The CDR3 DNA reads as TGTGCCAGCAGCTTGGGGACAGGGTTTTGCGGCTACACCTTC.

In this sample, this clone turned up a few times. The chain is built from TRBV14 and TRBJ2-7, with D possibly matching TRBD2 (7 bases). The CDR3 totals 15 residues. The V gene's germline CDR1 is SGHDN and CDR2 FVKESK. Trimming cost V 6 bases and J 7 bases, with 22 bases left between them. Here the CDR3 DNA reads TGTGCCAGCAGGCTGACTGGGGGGGCGCCGGGAGAGCAGTACTTC. Residues: CASRLTGGAPGEQYF.

This clone has just a few counts. CDR3 protein: CASSVSARDEQYF. Here the CDR3 DNA reads TGTGCCAGCAGCGTATCAGCTCGGGACGAGCAGTACTTC. The chain couples TRBV9 to TRBJ2-7; D remains ambiguous. The CDR3 has 13 amino acids. Trimming stripped 1 base from V and 5 bases from J, with 10 bases between. Germline-derived CDR1 and CDR2 are SGDLS and YYNGEE.

The chain recombines TRBV6-2 or TRBV6-3 with TRBJ1-5; no reliable D call. Germline V gene sequence: CDR1 MNHEY, CDR2 SVGEGT. This CDR3 spans 19 amino acids. Trimming removed 2 bases at V and 2 bases at J, with 22 bases between. The CDR3 sequence is CASSYGGSATTRGNQPQHF. CDR3 nucleotide sequence: TGTGCCAGCAGTTACGGCGGCAGCGCTACTACTCGAGGCAATCAGCCCCAGCATTTT.

The chain carries TRBV7-3 and TRBJ1-1; TRBD1 might be the D (6 bases). Germline CDR1 and CDR2: SGHTA and FQGTGA. The CDR3 totals 13 residues. Deletions cut 2 bases from V and 3 bases from J, with 7 bases between. The CDR3 DNA follows: TGTGCCAGCAGCTTACAGGGGTACACTGAAGCTTTCTTT. This gives the protein CASSLQGYTEAFF.

This clone was recorded once. The rearrangement links TRBV28 to TRBJ1-1; 7 bases are a match to TRBD1. The CDR3 is made up of 16 amino acids. With 7 bases clipped from V and 2 bases from J, the junction kept 13 bases outside the gene matches. CDR1 MDHEN and CDR2 SYDVKM come from the germline V gene. The DNA of the CDR3 is TGTGCCAGCATCGACAGGGTCGGAATTTTAAACACTGAAGCTTTCTTT. Encoded protein: CASIDRVGILNTEAFF.